This TCR beta chain was observed in a study of cytomegalovirus exposure and HLA in healthy donors. Per the germline V gene, CDR1 is LGHNA and CDR2 is YSLEER. The CDR3 length is 18 residues. J gave up 5 bases and V 0 bases, and 9 bases lay outside the gene matches. Study-wide results and limits: The authors judged a highly shared variant cluster likely a sequencing artifact. TCR beta V segments were, for the most part, productive about 90% or about 30% of the time in an earlier analysis. A later analysis linked a missense DCLRE1C variant to TCR beta V- and J-gene trimming. Analysis was performed later, and it showed HLA-associated TCR beta chains to be more clonally expanded than equally common others.

In the PCR, 60 Vbeta and 13 Jbeta primers were used. Only in-frame clones appear in the TCRdb table, and some are missing; sequencing was by immunoSEQ multiplex PCR. This sample carries under 200,000 clones, around 83% of them seen once, and the ten largest clones take 1.5% to 2%. Notes on this clone: Its antigen is as yet unknown.

The chain joins TRBV4-3 to TRBJ2-3; 12 bases map to TRBD2. This receptor was taken from a woman aged 18-29 years in good health and CMV-seronegative. Input material: PBMCs. CDR3 amino acids: CASSQDVLAGGRGDTQYF. CDR3 DNA sequence: TGCGCCAGCAGCCAAGATGTGCTAGCGGGAGGGCGGGGAGATACGCAGTATTTT.